This T cell receptor beta chain was observed in a study of response to subunit inactivated influenza vaccine. This clonotype was counted many times. One entry per CDR3 protein results from TCRdb running MiXCR on the RT-PCR reads. In the table there are under 550,000 distinct CDR3 sequences, 6% to 9% of which are singletons. V was cut by 0 bases and J by 6 bases, with 10 bases left in between. The CDR3 covers 14 residues. Germline values: CDR1 LGHNA, CDR2 YSLEER. The chain couples TRBV4-3 to TRBJ2-3; D unclear. The sequence came from a man in his fifties or sixties who received an inactivated influenza vaccine. This sample comprised PBMCs from blood, obtained roughly 24 months after vaccination. The CDR3 loop reads CASSQDRVGDTQYF. CDR3 coding DNA: TGCGCCAGCAGCCAAGATAGGGTAGGGGATACGCAGTATTTT.